This T cell receptor (beta chain) was captured in a study of T cell repertoires in cytomegalovirus infection. This clonotype was counted between two and nine times. Its antigen is undetermined. V lost 4 bases and J 11 bases, leaving 14 bases between the germline ends. The CDR3 length is 12 residues. Looked up from germline, CDR1 is SGHVS and CDR2 is FNYEAQ. In TCRdb, the reads were re-called with MiXCR into one record per CDR3 protein. The repertoire consists of 450,000 to 600,000 distinct CDR3 sequences, with roughly 46% occurring once and the leading ten covering around 44%. The receptor comes from a human donor in good health (CMV status not recorded). Some clones in this sample may be carry-over from other donors' samples. V gene TRBV7-6 combines with J gene TRBJ1-1, with D tentatively TRBD1 (5 bases). Sequencing was performed on cultured PBMCs, taken from culture after CMV antigen stimulation. In DNA form, the CDR3 reads TGTGCCAGCAGCTCGCCCCCGGGGGTGGCTTTCTTT. It yields the protein CASSSPPGVAFF.